Given below is one T cell receptor (beta chain) in context. In the study's own analysis: Reference gene primer amplification gave nucleated cell count estimates. Clones were read by immunoSEQ multiplex PCR, and TCRdb kept only the in-frame ones, dropping some. That table is the source of V, J and clone size, and D and trimming were worked out from the DNA. The sample carries around 130,000 clones, over 75% recorded once. The data were obtained in a study of blood T cell repertoires in COVID-19. The wider study: The study drew acute and convalescent COVID-19 samples from the United States, Italy and Spain.

CDR1 is MGHDK and CDR2 is SYGVNS in the germline V gene. V shed 3 bases, J shed 7 bases, and the junction held 7 bases outside the gene matches. The CDR3 extends over 15 amino acids. The chain is built from TRBV25-1 and TRBJ2-2; 8 bases match TRBD2. This TCR derives from a man between 65 and 85 years old with active or convalescent COVID-19. The sequenced sample consisted of peripheral blood. CDR3 residues: CASSDLGLAVGELFF. The CDR3 DNA reads TGTGCCAGCAGTGACCTAGGACTAGCTGTCGGGGAGCTGTTTTTT.